This T cell receptor beta chain was sequenced in a study of blood T cell repertoires in COVID-19. The overall study: Researchers got acute and convalescent COVID-19 samples from the United States, Italy and Spain. In each case, the material was cDNA or gDNA derived from T cells, B-cell-depleted T cells, or PBMCs.

V shed 5 bases, J shed 4 bases, and the junction held 10 bases outside the gene matches. The CDR3 loop spans 17 amino acids. In germline, CDR1 is KGHDR, CDR2 SFDVKD. Profiled with immunoSEQ multiplex PCR; TCRdb holds only in-frame clones, not every one. Found here are more than 65,000 clones, around 88% of them singletons; the top ten hold 4.9%. This chain connects TRBV24-1 to TRBJ2-2; 9 positions agree with TRBD1. The sequence was obtained from a woman at least 80 years old with active or convalescent COVID-19. Specimen: peripheral blood. The CDR3 DNA is TGTGCCACCAGTGCCAGACAGGGGGTATCGGGCACCGGGGAGCTGTTTTTT. Its protein is CATSARQGVSGTGELFF.